The rows below give T cell receptor beta chains drawn from one sample of a study of technical replicates of blood from a few donors. Generated by immunoSEQ multiplex PCR, the TCRdb table keeps only in-frame clones and is missing some. The data show tens of thousands of clones, around 96% seen once. The specimen sequenced was T cells isolated from PBMCs. These TCRs come from a human donor in good health. Each CDR3 is given with its conserved first and last residue. A D gene is named only where the DNA matches it firmly.

-,TRBJ2-1,TRBV7-2,CASSFTGDAGEQFF,TGTGCCAGCAGCTTTACGGGAGACGCCGGTGAGCAGTTCTTC
TRBD2,TRBJ2-1,TRBV2,CASSEIRLAGGDEQFF,TGTGCCAGCAGCGAGATACGACTAGCGGGAGGCGATGAGCAGTTCTTC
-,TRBJ1-2,TRBV5-8,CASGFSSFHYGYTF,TGTGCCAGCGGCTTTTCGAGTTTCCACTATGGCTACACCTTC
TRBD2,TRBJ2-7,TRBV11-3,CASSFSQREVNEQYF,TGTGCCAGCAGCTTCTCTCAGCGGGAGGTCAACGAGCAGTACTTC
TRBD1,TRBJ1-4,TRBV5-1,CASSQFGTGATNEKLFF,TGCGCCAGCAGCCAGTTTGGGACAGGGGCAACTAATGAAAAACTGTTTTTT
TRBD2,TRBJ2-3,TRBV5-1,CASSPQAGGWTDTQYF,TGCGCCAGCAGCCCCCAAGCGGGAGGATGGACAGATACGCAGTATTTT
-,TRBJ2-1,TRBV7-9,CASSGNSGTSQFF,TGTGCCAGCAGCGGTAATTCCGGGACTTCACAGTTCTTC
-,TRBJ2-7,TRBV10-2,CASSGSKLAAYEQYF,TGCGCCAGCAGTGGGAGCAAACTAGCCGCCTACGAGCAGTACTTC
-,TRBJ1-1,TRBV19,CASSARPGTEAFF,TGTGCCAGTAGTGCCCGTCCGGGCACTGAAGCTTTCTTT
TRBD1,TRBJ1-1,TRBV5-4,CASSLGAGTDMNTEAFF,TGTGCCAGCAGCTTGGGGGCAGGGACAGACATGAACACTGAAGCTTTCTTT
-,TRBJ2-1,TRBV28,CASQGPYNEQFF,TGTGCCAGCCAGGGGCCCTACAATGAGCAGTTCTTC
TRBD1,TRBJ1-5,TRBV19,CASIGTGSGSNQPQHF,TGTGCCAGTATTGGGACAGGGTCCGGTAGCAATCAGCCCCAGCATTTT
-,TRBJ2-7,TRBV5-1,CASSFTRAYEQYF,TGCGCCAGCAGCTTCACACGTGCCTACGAGCAGTACTTC
TRBD1,TRBJ2-7,TRBV29-1,CSLRDRGGEQYF,TGCAGCTTACGGGACAGGGGAGGCGAGCAGTACTTC
-,TRBJ1-2,TRBV27,CASSLERAGFYGYTF,TGTGCCAGCAGTTTAGAGCGCGCCGGATTCTATGGCTACACCTTC
-,TRBJ2-7,TRBV27,CASGSYRAEQYF,TGTGCCAGCGGGTCGTACAGGGCCGAGCAGTACTTC
-,TRBJ2-5,TRBV11-3,CASSLGEAETQYF,TGTGCCAGCAGCTTGGGGGAGGCGGAGACCCAGTACTTC
-,TRBJ1-5,TRBV2,CASRLTLNQPQHF,TGTGCCAGCCGACTTACATTGAATCAGCCCCAGCATTTT
TRBD1,TRBJ2-7,TRBV5-1,CASSLGQSYYEQYF,TGCGCCAGCAGCCTGGGACAGTCCTACTACGAGCAGTACTTC
-,TRBJ1-4,TRBV9,CASSVGGQTNEKLFF,TGTGCCAGCAGCGTAGGGGGCCAGACTAATGAAAAACTGTTTTTT
TRBD1,TRBJ1-2,TRBV19,CASSNRDRAYGYTF,TGTGCCAGTAGTAACCGGGACAGGGCCTACGGCTACACCTTC
TRBD1,TRBJ1-5,TRBV9,CASSGTGANQPQHF,TGTGCCAGCAGCGGGACAGGGGCCAATCAGCCCCAGCATTTT
-,TRBJ2-7,TRBV29-1,CSVYGGSSYEQYF,TGCAGCGTTTACGGCGGAAGCTCCTACGAGCAGTACTTC
TRBD2,TRBJ2-3,TRBV9,CASSVSGRETDTQYF,TGTGCCAGCAGCGTTAGCGGGAGGGAAACAGATACGCAGTATTTT
-,TRBJ2-2,TRBV11-2,CASSSLAGELFF,TGTGCCAGCAGCTCACTGGCCGGGGAGCTGTTTTTT
TRBD2,TRBJ2-5,TRBV9,CASSAGLAGERSHWAQYF,TGTGCCAGCAGCGCCGGACTAGCGGGTGAGAGGTCTCATTGGGCCCAGTACTTC
-,TRBJ1-1,TRBV19,CASKSQGNTEAFF,TGTGCCAGTAAAAGTCAGGGGAACACTGAAGCTTTCTTT
TRBD2,TRBJ2-1,TRBV10-2,CASRALAGVYNEQFF,TGCGCCAGCAGGGCACTAGCGGGAGTCTACAATGAGCAGTTCTTC
-,TRBJ2-6,TRBV11-2,CASSFPGYSGANVLTF,TGTGCCAGCAGCTTTCCGGGGTACTCTGGGGCCAACGTCCTGACTTTC
TRBD1,TRBJ2-7,TRBV14,CASSSRGTAAYEQYF,TGTGCCAGCAGCTCCCGTGGGACAGCGGCCTACGAGCAGTACTTC
TRBD1,TRBJ1-4,TRBV6-6,CASSQPTGGIGKLFF,TGTGCCAGCAGTCAACCGACAGGGGGAATCGGAAAACTGTTTTTT
-,TRBJ2-7,TRBV28,CASSPPSSQAGWDEQYF,TGTGCCAGCAGTCCACCCTCCTCACAGGCTGGCTGGGACGAGCAGTACTTC
TRBD1,TRBJ2-5,TRBV27,CASSLLPRDRQETQYF,TGTGCCAGCAGTTTACTCCCCCGGGACAGACAAGAGACCCAGTACTTC
TRBD1,TRBJ1-5,TRBV9,CASSGGTGNQPQHF,TGTGCCAGCAGCGGCGGGACAGGGAATCAGCCCCAGCATTTT